This T cell receptor (beta chain) emerged from a study of regulatory T cells in long-lasting Graves disease. HTBI primers from iRepertoire and Arm-PCR of CDR3 regions yielded the TCR beta libraries. TCRdb analysed the multiplex PCR reads with MiXCR anew, one entry per CDR3 protein. The sample shows around 460,000 distinct CDR3 sequences, 22% of them seen only once. Germline CDR1 reads KGHSH; CDR2 reads LQKENI. The CDR3 extends over 16 amino acids. The V and J ends lost 1 base and 6 bases, in that order; junction bases with no gene match: 11. Time point of the sample: persistent/refractory GD, antithyroid drugs over 5 years with positive TRAb. PBMCs were the source of the RNA used for TCR sequencing.

The source of this sequence is a female donor with Graves disease. The chain combines TRBV18 with TRBJ2-7; 8 positions match TRBD2. The input for sequencing was peripheral blood mononuclear cells (PBMCs), taken when the disease was refractory, from a patient treated with antithyroid drugs. CDR3 DNA sequence: TGTGCCAGCTCACCACTAAGCGGGGGAGGTCTAGGCGAGCAGTACTTC. Translated: CASSPLSGGGLGEQYF.